These T cell receptor beta chains were read from a single sample in a study of OX40 agonist ivuxolimab in advanced cancers. TCRdb keeps only in-frame clones here, not all; method: immunoSEQ multiplex PCR. Here the sample spans some 80,000 clones, around 87% being singletons. The sequenced sample was CD4+ or CD8+ T cells sorted from blood, obtained in a trial of the OX40 agonist ivuxolimab. These receptors originate from an adult with an advanced solid tumor such as melanoma, head and neck, liver or kidney cancer. The CDR3 runs from the conserved cysteine through the conserved F or W. Each record gives: D gene, clone size, J gene, V gene, CDR3 protein, CDR3 DNA. D genes are given only for firm matches. The listing skips clone size in some rows; elsewhere it reads once, few, many or a size class.

- - TRBJ1-2 TRBV7-2 CASSHWTLNNYGYTF TGTGCCAGCAGCCACTGGACGTTGAATAACTATGGCTACACCTTC
- - TRBJ2-2 TRBV28 CASSSLTGPLDTGELFF TGTGCCAGCAGTTCACTAACAGGGCCGTTGGACACCGGGGAGCTGTTTTTT
TRBD1 - TRBJ1-2 TRBV6-4 CASSKSRDSLGYTF TGTGCCAGCAGTAAATCCCGGGACAGCCTTGGCTACACCTTC
TRBD1 once TRBJ1-4 TRBV4-3 CASSRQQGVYEKLFF TGCGCCAGCAGCCGACAACAGGGGGTTTATGAAAAACTGTTTTTT
- - TRBJ1-4 TRBV5-1 CASSLRDATNEKLFF TGCGCCAGCAGCCTAAGGGACGCAACTAATGAAAAACTGTTTTTT
- - TRBJ2-2 TRBV6-5 CASSYVPPDGELFF TGTGCCAGCAGTTACGTGCCCCCAGACGGGGAGCTGTTTTTT
- - TRBJ2-5 TRBV7-3 CASSLGAPETQYF TGTGCCAGCAGCTTAGGGGCCCCAGAGACCCAGTACTTC
- - TRBJ2-7 TRBV18 CASSRLLPGQISYEQYF TGTGCCAGCTCACGTCTCCTTCCGGGACAAATCTCCTACGAGCAGTACTTC
TRBD2 - TRBJ2-5 TRBV11-2 CASSPRALAGGQETQYF TGTGCCAGCAGCCCTCGGGCGCTAGCGGGGGGGCAAGAGACCCAGTACTTC
- - TRBJ2-4 TRBV11-2 CASSLDGSSRYIQYF TGTGCCAGCAGCTTAGATGGTAGCTCTAGGTACATTCAGTACTTC